Presented here are 12 T cell receptor beta chains from one specimen sequenced in a study of cytomegalovirus exposure and HLA in healthy donors. The table came from immunoSEQ multiplex PCR; TCRdb's copy has only in-frame clones and leaves some out. The data show 90,000 to 100,000 clones, approximately 93% seen once. Sequencing was performed on PBMCs. Every receptor here comes from a woman aged 25 to 39 in good health and CMV-seropositive.

This CDR3 is CASQPAGEDTGELFF. In DNA form, the CDR3 reads TGTGCCAGCCAACCGGCGGGAGAGGATACCGGGGAGCTGTTTTTT. The chain employs TRBV9 and TRBJ2-2; 7 bases match TRBD2. V lost 7 bases and J lost 5; bases outside the gene matches: 11. CDR3 length equals 15 residues. The germline V gene has CDR1 SGDLS and CDR2 YYNGEE.

The rearrangement joins TRBV10-2 to TRBJ1-5; 8 positions agree with TRBD1. The trim removed 3 bases at V and 4 bases at J, leaving 5 bases unmatched. The CDR3 length is 15 residues. Germline V gene sequence: CDR1 WSHSY, CDR2 SAAADI. The CDR3 loop is CASSENRGGNQPQHF. CDR3 sequence (DNA): TGCGCCAGCAGTGAAAACAGGGGGGGAAATCAGCCCCAGCATTTT.

The chain carries TRBV28 and TRBJ2-7; TRBD2 matches 12 bases. The CDR3 sequence is 17 residues long. V gave up 3 bases and J gave up 0 bases; unmatched junction bases: 6. From germline, CDR1 is MDHEN and CDR2 SYDVKM. This chain's CDR3 is CASSFTGLAGNSYEQYF. CDR3 coding DNA: TGTGCCAGCAGTTTTACAGGACTAGCGGGAAACTCCTACGAGCAGTACTTC.

This chain uses TRBV7-2 with TRBJ2-7; D call uncertain. The V end was cut by 1 base, the J end by 4 bases, with 17 bases between. Looked up from germline, CDR1 is SGHTA and CDR2 is FQGNSA. The CDR3 covers 16 residues. CDR3 DNA: TGTGCCAGCAGCTTAGGCAGACAACCAACCCGATACGAGCAGTACTTC. It translates to CASSLGRQPTRYEQYF.

This clone was observed once. The rearrangement joins TRBV19 to TRBJ2-3; 11 nucleotides agree with TRBD2. Germline-derived CDR1 and CDR2 are LNHDA and SQIVND (reference sequence). V shed 8 bases, J shed 7 bases, and the junction held 11 bases outside the gene matches. The CDR3 contains 15 residues. The CDR3 nucleotides read TGTGCCAGTGGGCAAGGGACTAGCGGCAGCTATACGCAGTATTTT. Amino acid sequence: CASGQGTSGSYTQYF.

The chain joins TRBV9 to TRBJ2-7; D is perhaps TRBD1 (5 bases). CDR1 and CDR2 (germline): SGDLS, YYNGEE. The CDR3 is 14 residues long. Trimming removed 4 bases at V and 1 base at J, with 12 bases between. This CDR3 reads CASSSRTNSYEQYF. The CDR3 DNA is TGTGCCAGCAGCTCCCGGACAAATTCCTACGAGCAGTACTTC. The complete variable domain, with remaining parts taken from reference TRBV9 and TRBJ2-7, reads DSGVTQTPKHLITATGQRVTLRCSPRSGDLSVYWYQQSLDQGLQFLIQYYNGEERAKGNILERFSAQQFPDLHSELNLSSLELGDSALYFCASSSRTNSYEQYFGPGTRLTVT.

This chain joins TRBV2 and TRBJ1-1; 9 bases map to TRBD1. The V and J ends lost 3 bases and 1 base, in that order; junction bases with no gene match: 6. Germline V gene lookup returns CDR1 SNHLY and CDR2 FYNNEI. The CDR3 is 16 amino acids. CDR3 sequence (DNA): TGTGCCAGCAGTGATAGACAGGGGGTTCGGAACACTGAAGCTTTCTTT. It yields the protein CASSDRQGVRNTEAFF.

The chain employs TRBV7-6 and TRBJ1-3; 10 bases are shared with TRBD1. This CDR3 spans 15 amino acids. Germline-derived CDR1 and CDR2 are SGHVS and FNYEAQ. J lost 2 bases, V lost 5 bases, and 3 bases had no gene match. The CDR3 region has the DNA TGTGCCAGCAGCGACGGGACAGGGGCTGGAAACACCATATATTTT. Amino acids: CASSDGTGAGNTIYF.

This rearrangement joins TRBV6-6 to TRBJ1-1; TRBD1 is a possible D gene (5 bases). CDR3 size: 15 residues. Looked up from germline, CDR1 is MNHNY and CDR2 is SVGAGI (reference sequence). V was shortened by 0 bases and J by 2 bases, with 10 bases between the two germline ends. CDR3 in amino acids: CASSYSATANTEAFF. The CDR3 region has the DNA TGTGCCAGCAGTTACTCGGCGACAGCTAACACTGAAGCTTTCTTT.

The chain joins TRBV28 to TRBJ2-1, with D uncertain. V shed 6 bases and J shed 0 bases, with 18 bases lying between them. This CDR3 region has 17 residues. Germline V gene sequence: CDR1 MDHEN, CDR2 SYDVKM. The chain's CDR3 is CASSSPWVTRSYNEQFF. In DNA form, the CDR3 reads TGTGCCAGCAGCTCCCCATGGGTGACACGCTCCTACAATGAGCAGTTCTTC.

V gene TRBV10-3 combines with J gene TRBJ2-7; 11 bases are shared with TRBD2. This CDR3 spans 15 amino acids. With V trimmed by 7 bases and J by 4 bases, 9 bases remained unmatched. The germline V gene encodes CDR1 ENHRY and CDR2 SYGVKD. This CDR3 is CAIKSASGGIYEQYF. The CDR3 DNA sequence: TGTGCCATCAAATCGGCTAGCGGGGGGATTTACGAGCAGTACTTC.

V is TRBV14 and J is TRBJ1-1; D is possibly TRBD1 (5 bases). Trimming shortened V by 5 bases and J by 4 bases, and 23 bases separated the two germline ends. CDR3 size: 17 residues. Germline-derived CDR1 and CDR2 are SGHDN and FVKESK. CDR3 region: CASSARGVQQGATEAFF. CDR3 sequence (DNA): TGTGCCAGCAGCGCGCGGGGGGTCCAGCAAGGGGCCACTGAAGCTTTCTTT.